This T cell receptor beta chain is drawn from a study of control samples from healthy donors and cancer patients. The repertoire was sequenced with immunoSEQ multiplex PCR; TCRdb's copy has only in-frame clones and lacks some. The table lists around 20,000 clones, about four fifths of them singletons. This CDR3 has 15 residues. Trimming pared 1 base from V and 4 bases from J, leaving 11 bases between. Germline values: CDR1 SGHTA, CDR2 FQGNSA. The rearrangement joins TRBV7-2 to TRBJ1-3; D is unresolved. The sequencing sample was made of PBMCs. The clonotype comes from a man older than 75 with head and neck cancer. The CDR3 coding sequence is TGTGCCAGCAGCTTAGTTGGTTCCTCAGGAAACACCATATATTTT. Encoded protein: CASSLVGSSGNTIYF.